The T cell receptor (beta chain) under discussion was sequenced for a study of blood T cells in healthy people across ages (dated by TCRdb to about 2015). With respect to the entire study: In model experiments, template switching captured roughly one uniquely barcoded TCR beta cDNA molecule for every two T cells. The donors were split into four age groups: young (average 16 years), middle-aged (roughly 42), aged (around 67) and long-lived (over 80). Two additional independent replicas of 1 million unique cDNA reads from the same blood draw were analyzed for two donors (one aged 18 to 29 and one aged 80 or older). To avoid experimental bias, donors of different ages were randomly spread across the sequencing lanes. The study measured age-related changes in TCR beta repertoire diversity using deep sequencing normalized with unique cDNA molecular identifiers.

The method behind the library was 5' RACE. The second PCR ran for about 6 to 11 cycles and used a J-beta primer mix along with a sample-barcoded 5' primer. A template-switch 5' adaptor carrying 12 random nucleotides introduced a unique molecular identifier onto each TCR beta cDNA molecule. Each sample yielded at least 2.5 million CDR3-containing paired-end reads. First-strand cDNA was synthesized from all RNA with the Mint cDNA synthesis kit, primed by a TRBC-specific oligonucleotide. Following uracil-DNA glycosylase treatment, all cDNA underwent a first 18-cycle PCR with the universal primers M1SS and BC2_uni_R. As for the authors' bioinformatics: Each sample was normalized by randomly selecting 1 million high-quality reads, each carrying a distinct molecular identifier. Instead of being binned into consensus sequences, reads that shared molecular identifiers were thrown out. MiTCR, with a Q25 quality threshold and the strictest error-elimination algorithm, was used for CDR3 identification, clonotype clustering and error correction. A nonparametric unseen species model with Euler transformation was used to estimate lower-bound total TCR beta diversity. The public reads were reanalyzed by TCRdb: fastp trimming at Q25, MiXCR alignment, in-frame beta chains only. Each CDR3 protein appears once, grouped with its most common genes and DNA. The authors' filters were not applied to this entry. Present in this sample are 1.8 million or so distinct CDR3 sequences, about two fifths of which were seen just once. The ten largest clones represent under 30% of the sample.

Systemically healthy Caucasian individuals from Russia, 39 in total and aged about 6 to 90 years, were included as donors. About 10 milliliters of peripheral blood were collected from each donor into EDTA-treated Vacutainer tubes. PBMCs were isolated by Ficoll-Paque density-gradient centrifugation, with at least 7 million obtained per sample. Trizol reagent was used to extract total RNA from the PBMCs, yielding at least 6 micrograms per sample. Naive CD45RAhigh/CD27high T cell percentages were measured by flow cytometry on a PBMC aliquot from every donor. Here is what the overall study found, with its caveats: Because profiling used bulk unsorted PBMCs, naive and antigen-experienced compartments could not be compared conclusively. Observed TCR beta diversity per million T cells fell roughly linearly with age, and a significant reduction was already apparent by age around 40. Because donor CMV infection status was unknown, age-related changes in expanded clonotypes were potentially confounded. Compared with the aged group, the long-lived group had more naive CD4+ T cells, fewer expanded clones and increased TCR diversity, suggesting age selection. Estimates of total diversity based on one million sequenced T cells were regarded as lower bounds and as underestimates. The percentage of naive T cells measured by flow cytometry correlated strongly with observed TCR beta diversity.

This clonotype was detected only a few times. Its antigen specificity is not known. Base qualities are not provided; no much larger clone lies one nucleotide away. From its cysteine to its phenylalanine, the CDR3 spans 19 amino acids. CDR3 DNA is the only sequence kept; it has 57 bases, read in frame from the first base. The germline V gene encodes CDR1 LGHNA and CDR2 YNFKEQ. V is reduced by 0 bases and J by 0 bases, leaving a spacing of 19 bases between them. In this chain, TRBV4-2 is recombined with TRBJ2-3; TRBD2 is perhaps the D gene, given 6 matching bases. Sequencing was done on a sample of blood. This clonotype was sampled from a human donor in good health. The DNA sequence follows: TGTGCCAGCAGCCAAGATCGGGAGATAGTCGCCCTCAGCACAGATACGCAGTATTTT. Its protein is CASSQDREIVALSTDTQYF.